This T cell receptor beta chain comes out of a study of T cell responses to AZD1222 COVID-19 vaccine (dated by TCRdb to 2020 to 2022). Study-wide context: A total of over 230 trial participants underwent TCR sequencing, of whom roughly 210 received two doses of AZD1222 and 26 received two doses of the MenACWY control vaccine. Trial participants were enrolled by age into subgroups of 18-55, 56-69 and 70-plus years, and 148, 28 and 57 TCR-sequenced participants, respectively, were included in these subgroups.

The CDR3 regions of human TCRbeta chains were analyzed by immunosequencing. As for the original processing: Repertoire TCRs were matched against a reference library of SARS-CoV-2-specific TCRs generated with the MIRA antigen-specificity platform. Breadth was defined as the fraction of unique TCRs that were SARS-CoV-2-associated, and depth was defined as the fraction of total T cells that were SARS-CoV-2-associated. Using the MIRA data, every spike-specific TCR was mapped to the spike region that the TCR reacted to and assigned to either a CD4 or a CD8 class. Log10-transformed breadth and depth values were compared by one-way ANOVA with Sidak's multiple comparisons tests. The clones in this table, taken by TCRdb from immuneACCESS, are in-frame only. Not every clone is retained; where verified, under half of the shortfall comes from an unresolved V gene, and the cause of the rest is unknown. Clone size and the V and J calls come from that table; the DNA yielded D and trimming. Present in this sample are about 120,000 clones, approximately 90% of which were seen just once. About 1.6% of the sample comes from the top ten.

General conclusions and limits of the study: After two AZD1222 doses, both the breadth and the depth of spike-specific TCRs were significantly higher than at day 0 and than in MenACWY recipients. Only a handful of AZD1222 recipients were SARS-CoV-2 seropositive at baseline, limiting conclusions about previously exposed vaccinees. Reportedly, almost half of the unique spike-specific TCRs recognized epitopes lying outside the regions that are mutated in the B.1.351 and B.1.1.7 variants. The vaccine-associated CD4 TCRs covered the entire spike protein, and the dominant responses fell in regions 160-218 and 743-854. Most participants were white British and females outnumbered males, and the authors suggested that clonal diversity may have been underestimated. Because no day 14 peak-response samples were available, repertoires were characterized only after the peak T cell response. The 56-69-year group was small, and its depth increase did not reach significance, likely because of low power.

In regard to this clone: Its recognized antigen is unknown. It has no much larger one-base neighbor in the sample; base qualities were not kept.

The sample's time point label, in plain terms: about 28 days (+/-7) after the second vaccine dose. AZD1222 recipients whose second dose came at about 4 weeks and those whose second dose came at about 12 weeks were combined into one group, since spike-specific TCR depth and breadth did not differ between the two schedules. Samples from vaccinated people were obtained from the UK trials COV001 and COV002, which included a single-blind randomized controlled phase 2/3 trial of AZD1222 (ChAdOx1 nCoV-19) in healthy adults. For TCRbeta chain sequencing, PBMC samples were collected from trial participants at day 0 and at day 28 after the second dose. The trim is 2 bases for V and 6 bases for J, with a gap of 11 bases between the germline ends. The germline V gene specifies MDHEN as CDR1 and SYDVKM as CDR2. Spanning cysteine to phenylalanine, the CDR3 consists of 14 amino acids. Just CDR3 DNA is preserved here, 42 bases in frame from base 1.

Rearrangement joined TRBV28 to TRBJ1-5, and possibly TRBD1, on 5 matching bases. The TCR sequence derives from an adult who received the AZD1222 COVID-19 vaccine. This sample comprised peripheral blood, obtained 28 days after the second AZD1222 dose. The CDR3 sequence is CASSLRGEGQPQHF. The nucleotide sequence reads TGTGCCAGCAGTTTACGGGGGGAGGGTCAGCCCCAGCATTTT. Beyond the CDR3, the reference TRBV28 and TRBJ1-5 genes provide the residues; the full variable domain reads: DVKVTQSSRYLVKRTGEKVFLECVQDMDHENMFWYRQDPGLGLRLIYFSYDVKMKEKGDIPEGYSVSREKKERFSLILESASTNQTSMYLCASSLRGEGQPQHFGDGTRLSIL.